This T cell receptor (beta chain) is from a study of human T cells and chemical hapten exposure. The overall study: Patch tests containing 0.01% DPC, applied to the upper back, were read at 6 days. The study's findings and limits: Alopecia affecting every donor means their immune response may not match healthy people's.

This clonotype showed up many times. Its specificity is unknown. How the authors handled the data: A typical sample had some 96,000 TCRs, with roughly 23,224 to 700,000 overall. MiXCR was run by TCRdb on the RACE reads, yielding one entry per CDR3 protein. TCRdb's processing, not the study's, gives the V and J calls here. The profile covers approximately 80,000 distinct CDR3 sequences, with roughly a tenth appearing a single time and 5% taken by the ten largest. The V and J ends lost 1 base and 7 bases respectively, with 6 bases between them. The CDR3 is 12 amino acids. CDR1 is SGHTA and CDR2 is FQGNSA in the germline V gene. Time point of the sample: patch test 2, 6 weeks after DPC sensitization. Specified treatment: therapeutic diphenylcyclopropenone sensitization with weekly scalp DPC.

This TCR came from a woman in her forties or fifties with alopecia areata. Some clones in this sample may be carry-over from other donors' samples. The chain carries TRBV7-2 and TRBJ2-3; no reliable D call. This material consisted of whole blood, taken in connection with sensitization to the hapten diphenylcyclopropenone (DPC). In DNA form, the CDR3 reads TGTGCCAGCAGCTTAGTCGGGTATACGCAGTATTTT. This sequence encodes CASSLVGYTQYF.